The 28 T cell receptor beta chains presented below share a single source sample, sequenced in a study of cytomegalovirus exposure and HLA in healthy donors. Profiling relied on immunoSEQ multiplex PCR, and the TCRdb table lists in-frame clones only, not all of them. The sample includes about 60,000 clones, 90% to 97% of them seen just once. The sample comprised PBMCs. The receptor set was obtained from a man younger than 35 in good health and CMV-seronegative.

The J gene is TRBJ2-7, the V gene TRBV4-1; D is ambiguous. From germline, CDR1 is MGHRA and CDR2 YSYEKL. The CDR3 runs to 15 residues. The germline V and J ends were trimmed by 4 bases and 4 bases, with 17 bases remaining between them. CDR3 amino acids: CASSPSPGGGYEQYF. The CDR3 nucleotides read TGCGCCAGCAGCCCCAGCCCCGGTGGCGGTTACGAGCAGTACTTC.

The chain uses TRBV2 and TRBJ2-1; 8 nucleotides match TRBD1. CDR1 SNHLY and CDR2 FYNNEI come from the germline V gene. This CDR3 spans 16 amino acids. Germline trimming cut 4 bases from V and 7 bases from J; bases unmatched to any gene: 12. The CDR3 DNA follows: TGTGCCAGCAGTGCCAACGAAGACAGGGGAGTGAATGAGCAGTTCTTC. Translating gives CASSANEDRGVNEQFF.

J is TRBJ1-1 and V is TRBV29-1; D is uncertain. This CDR3 region has 14 residues. Germline assignment: CDR1 SQVTM and CDR2 ANQGSEA. Trimming left V 5 bases short and J 0 bases short, with 13 bases between. CDR3 amino acids: CSVLSGSLNTEAFF. CDR3 in DNA: TGCAGCGTTCTATCCGGGAGCCTGAACACTGAAGCTTTCTTT.

The rearrangement uses TRBV11-2 and TRBJ1-1; TRBD1 matches 8 bases. This CDR3 is built from 17 residues. V gave up 3 bases and J gave up 2 bases; unmatched junction bases: 11. CDR1 SGHAT and CDR2 FQNNGV come from the germline V gene. The chain's CDR3 is CASSFEQGGQSNTEAFF. CDR3 DNA: TGTGCCAGCAGCTTCGAACAGGGGGGACAATCTAACACTGAAGCTTTCTTT.

DNA of the CDR3: TGCGCCAGCAGCTTGAGCGGGATTAGCACAGATACGCAGTATTTT. Translation gives CASSLSGISTDTQYF. V is TRBV5-1 and J is TRBJ2-3, with 7 bases that match TRBD2. The CDR3 loop spans 15 amino acids. CDR1 and CDR2 from the germline V gene are SGHRS and YFSETQ. The V and J ends lost 1 base and 0 bases, in that order; junction bases with no gene match: 2.

The genes are TRBV11-3 and TRBJ2-1; 9 bases align to TRBD2. The V and J ends lost 1 base and 5 bases, in that order; junction bases with no gene match: 0. CDR1 is SGHNT and CDR2 is YENEEA in the germline V gene. The CDR3 has 14 amino acids. CDR3 coding DNA: TGTGCCAGCAGCTTAGTAGCGGGAGACAATGAGCAGTTCTTC. Amino acids: CASSLVAGDNEQFF.

The chain combines TRBV11-2 with TRBJ2-5, with D possibly matching TRBD1 (5 bases). V dropped 1 base and J dropped 4 bases, with 13 bases sitting between them. Per the germline V gene, CDR1 is SGHAT and CDR2 is FQNNGV. The CDR3 runs 15 residues. The CDR3: CASSLVVRARETQYF. The CDR3 DNA follows: TGTGCCAGCAGCTTAGTGGTCAGGGCGAGAGAGACCCAGTACTTC.

The rearrangement joins TRBV6-6 to TRBJ2-1; perhaps TRBD2 as D (6 bases). This CDR3 has 16 amino acids. CDR1 and CDR2 (germline): MNHNY, SVGAGI (reference sequence). The ends were cut back, 2 bases at V and 5 bases at J, with 16 bases in the middle. The CDR3 nucleotides are TGTGCCAGCAGTTACACGGGAGCGTCCTACAACAATGAGCAGTTCTTC. Protein sequence: CASSYTGASYNNEQFF.

V gene TRBV5-1 combines with J gene TRBJ2-1, with D perhaps matching TRBD2 (7 bases). CDR3 length equals 15 residues. Trimming took 5 bases from V and 9 from J, leaving 21 bases between them. The germline V gene has CDR1 SGHRS and CDR2 YFSETQ. The CDR3 DNA is TGCGCCAGCAGGGTATCTCTCGGGGGGCCCGGTGAGCAGTTCTTC. Translated: CASRVSLGGPGEQFF.

The chain recombines TRBV10-2 with TRBJ2-2; maybe TRBD1 (6 bases). CDR1 WSHSY and CDR2 SAAADI come from the germline V gene. This CDR3 comprises 15 residues. V was pared by 6 bases and J by 2 bases, with 13 bases between. This CDR3 is CASRGAGSNTGELFF. CDR3 nucleotides: TGCGCCAGCAGGGGGGCAGGGTCAAACACCGGGGAGCTGTTTTTT.

This sequence joins TRBV9 and TRBJ2-7, with 7 bases fitting TRBD2. The CDR3 extends over 16 amino acids. Germline V gene data show CDR1 as SGDLS and CDR2 as YYNGEE. V was clipped by 0 bases and J by 5 bases; unmatched bases: 11. For the CDR3, the DNA is TGTGCCAGCAGCGTAGGTTTGCGGGGGTGGGAGGACGAGCAGTACTTC. The encoded protein is CASSVGLRGWEDEQYF.

The chain recombines TRBV28 with TRBJ1-5, with 7 nucleotides matching TRBD1. Germline V CDR1 and CDR2: MDHEN, SYDVKM. The length of the CDR3 is 18 residues. After removal of 8 bases from V and 2 bases from J, the junction contained 18 bases not matched to a gene. The DNA of the CDR3 is TGTGCCAGCCAAAAGGTCACAGGGGCGGTAAATGGCAATCAGCCCCAGCATTTT. The encoded protein is CASQKVTGAVNGNQPQHF.

In its sample, this clone was seen once. The chain is built from TRBV27 and TRBJ2-2; no reliable D call. Germline CDR1 MNHEY, CDR2 SMNVEV (reference sequence). There are 13 residues in the CDR3. Trimming took 7 bases from V and 6 from J, leaving 12 bases between them. The CDR3 region is CASTLTVSGELFF. The CDR3, as DNA: TGTGCCAGCACCTTGACTGTCTCCGGGGAGCTGTTTTTT.

This sequence joins TRBV5-4 and TRBJ2-3, with D possibly matching TRBD2 (5 bases). Trimming pared 5 bases from V and 0 bases from J, leaving 13 bases between. The germline gives CDR1 SGHNT, CDR2 YYREEE (reference sequence). The CDR3 covers 15 residues. The CDR3 here is CASSPPGTSTDTQYF. The CDR3 DNA follows: TGTGCCAGCAGTCCTCCGGGAACTAGCACAGATACGCAGTATTTT.

This sequence joins TRBV30 and TRBJ2-1, with TRBD1 as a possible D gene (6 bases). The CDR3 has 16 residues. V lost 0 bases and J 3 bases, leaving 15 bases between the germline ends. The germline gives CDR1 GTSNPN, CDR2 SVGIG (reference sequence). DNA of the CDR3: TGTGCCTGGAGTGTTAAGGGGGTTCGAGTCTACAATGAGCAGTTCTTC. It specifies CAWSVKGVRVYNEQFF.

This clone was seen just once. The chain joins TRBV5-1 to TRBJ2-5; the D gene is possibly TRBD1 (6 bases). Trimming removed 4 bases at V and 5 bases at J, with 24 bases between. The length of the CDR3 is 17 residues. Germline V lookup: CDR1 SGHRS, CDR2 YFSETQ. The CDR3 DNA sequence: TGCGCCAGCAGCCCTAAGCTTACAGGGATGGTCATGGAGACCCAGTACTTC. It is translated as CASSPKLTGMVMETQYF.

This chain links TRBV28 with TRBJ1-2; D is uncertain. The germline CDR1 and CDR2 sequences are MDHEN and SYDVKM. The CDR3 is 14 residues long. Trimming removed 6 bases from V and 4 bases from J, with 15 bases in between. CDR3 bases: TGTGCCAGCAGACCCCCGGGTGGGAGCTATGGCTACACCTTC. It yields the protein CASRPPGGSYGYTF.

This clone was detected once. The chain carries TRBV5-1 and TRBJ1-4, with TRBD1 matching over 8 bases. CDR1 and CDR2 from the germline V gene are SGHRS and YFSETQ. V lost 0 bases to trimming and J lost 4 bases; unmatched junction nucleotides: 2. The CDR3 is 15 residues long. The CDR3 region is CASSLDGQGNEKLFF. The CDR3 DNA sequence: TGCGCCAGCAGCTTGGACGGACAGGGTAATGAAAAACTGTTTTTT.

V usage is TRBV5-4 and J usage is TRBJ2-1, with 7 bases matching TRBD2. CDR3 length: 17 residues. The germline CDR1 and CDR2 sequences are SGHNT and YYREEE (reference sequence). Unmatched junction bases numbered 9, after V lost 3 bases and J lost 0 bases. CDR3 in amino acids: CASSSPGGRSSYNEQFF. CDR3 DNA: TGTGCCAGCAGCTCCCCTGGCGGGAGAAGCTCCTACAATGAGCAGTTCTTC.

The chain has TRBV28 and TRBJ2-1; 15 bases match TRBD2. Germline trimming cut 4 bases from V and 9 bases from J; bases unmatched to any gene: 10. In germline, CDR1 is MDHEN, CDR2 SYDVKM. The CDR3 consists of 17 residues. CDR3 protein: CASSSPRTSGRVGEQFF. CDR3 coding DNA: TGTGCCAGCAGTTCCCCCCGGACTAGCGGGAGGGTTGGTGAGCAGTTCTTC.

The chain uses TRBV28 and TRBJ2-7; the match to TRBD1 covers 8 bases. The CDR3 totals 15 residues. Germline V gene lookup returns CDR1 MDHEN and CDR2 SYDVKM. Unmatched junction bases numbered 11, after V lost 5 bases and J lost 5 bases. The CDR3 here is CASSTPVTGVDEQYF. In nucleotides, the CDR3 is TGTGCCAGCAGTACCCCCGTGACAGGGGTTGACGAGCAGTACTTC.

This chain uses TRBV4-2 with TRBJ2-7; possible D gene TRBD2, 5 bases. Looked up from germline, CDR1 is LGHNA and CDR2 is YNFKEQ. CDR3 length: 15 residues. The V gene lost 0 bases and the J gene lost 2 bases, with 11 bases spanning the gap. The CDR3 nucleotides read TGTGCCAGCAGCCAAGAATTTAGCGTGGCCTACGAGCAGTACTTC. Translated: CASSQEFSVAYEQYF.

The V and J genes are TRBV14 and TRBJ2-7; D gene uncertain. The CDR3 has 12 residues. The V end was cut by 4 bases, the J end by 0 bases, with 4 bases between. CDR1 and CDR2 (germline): SGHDN, FVKESK. Here the CDR3 reads CASSPSSYEQYF. CDR3 DNA: TGTGCCAGCAGCCCGAGCTCCTACGAGCAGTACTTC.

This chain links TRBV15 with TRBJ1-3, with TRBD1 identical over 8 bases. The V gene's germline CDR1 is LNHNV and CDR2 YYDKDF (reference sequence). The junction had 13 bases not matched to a gene; V was cut back by 2 bases and J by 1 base. This CDR3 contains 19 residues. CDR3 in amino acids: CATSRNRDRNLLSGNTIYF. The CDR3 region has the DNA TGTGCCACCAGCAGAAACCGGGACAGGAACCTTCTTTCTGGAAACACCATATATTTT.

The V and J genes are TRBV4-2 and TRBJ2-2; 8 bases map to TRBD2. Germline V gives CDR1 LGHNA, CDR2 YNFKEQ. CDR3 size: 14 residues. Trimming took 9 bases from V and 0 from J; bases not matched to a gene: 3. In DNA, the CDR3 is TGTGCCAGTACTAGCGGCACGAACACCGGGGAGCTGTTTTTT. Its translation is CASTSGTNTGELFF.

The J gene is TRBJ2-3, the V gene TRBV19, with D possibly TRBD1 on 5 matching bases. This CDR3 comprises 15 residues. Germline V lookup: CDR1 LNHDA, CDR2 SQIVND (reference sequence). V was trimmed by 6 bases and J by 1 base, leaving 14 bases between them. This chain's CDR3 is CASRGPDLGTDTQYF. CDR3 in DNA: TGTGCCAGTAGGGGGCCGGACCTTGGCACAGATACGCAGTATTTT.

The chain links TRBV7-2 to TRBJ2-3; D is unclear. Germline CDR1 is SGHTA and CDR2 is FQGNSA. The V gene lost 4 bases and the J gene lost 2 bases, with 7 bases spanning the gap. The CDR3 has 13 amino acids. The CDR3 DNA sequence: TGTGCCAGCAGCTCCTACTACACAGATACGCAGTATTTT. Translation gives CASSSYYTDTQYF. Based on the CDR3 plus reference TRBV7-2 and TRBJ2-3, the full variable domain is GAGVSQSPSNKVTEKGKDVELRCDPISGHTALYWYRQSLGQGLEFLIYFQGNSAPDKSGLPSDRFSAERTGGSVSTLTIQRTQQEDSAVYLCASSSYYTDTQYFGPGTRLTVL.

The rearrangement uses TRBV2 and TRBJ1-5, with D unresolved. CDR1 is SNHLY and CDR2 is FYNNEI in the germline V gene. This CDR3 spans 14 amino acids. Trimming took off 11 bases at V and 3 bases at J, with 17 bases between the two ends. The CDR3 reads CAAARGSLNQPQHF. CDR3 nucleotides: TGTGCCGCCGCCCGAGGAAGCCTCAATCAGCCCCAGCATTTT.